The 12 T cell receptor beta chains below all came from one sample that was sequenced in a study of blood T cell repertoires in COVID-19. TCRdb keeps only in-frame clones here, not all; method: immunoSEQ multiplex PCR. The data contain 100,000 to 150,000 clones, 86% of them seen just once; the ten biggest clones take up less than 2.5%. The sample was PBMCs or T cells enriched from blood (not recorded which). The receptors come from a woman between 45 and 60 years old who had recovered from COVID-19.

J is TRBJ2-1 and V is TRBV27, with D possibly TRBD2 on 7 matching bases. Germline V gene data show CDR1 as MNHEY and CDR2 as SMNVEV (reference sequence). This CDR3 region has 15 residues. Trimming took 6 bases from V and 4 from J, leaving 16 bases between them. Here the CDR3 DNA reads TGTGCCAGCAGCGGGCGGGGGCGGACATACAATGAGCAGTTCTTC. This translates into CASSGRGRTYNEQFF.

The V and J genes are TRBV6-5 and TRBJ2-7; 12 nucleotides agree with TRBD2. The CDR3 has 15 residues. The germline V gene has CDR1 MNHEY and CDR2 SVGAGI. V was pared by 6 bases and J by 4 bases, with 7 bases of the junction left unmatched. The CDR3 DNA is TGTGCCAGCAGCACCCCTAGCGGGGGGGCTTACGAGCAGTACTTC. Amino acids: CASSTPSGGAYEQYF.

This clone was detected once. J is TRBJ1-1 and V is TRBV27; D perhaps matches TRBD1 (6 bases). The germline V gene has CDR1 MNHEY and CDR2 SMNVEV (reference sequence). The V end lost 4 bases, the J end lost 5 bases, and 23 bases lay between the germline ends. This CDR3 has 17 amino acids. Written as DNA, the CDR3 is TGTGCCAGCAGTTCCTCAAACTTCGGCGGGGGGCGGACTGAAGCTTTCTTT. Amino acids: CASSSSNFGGGRTEAFF.

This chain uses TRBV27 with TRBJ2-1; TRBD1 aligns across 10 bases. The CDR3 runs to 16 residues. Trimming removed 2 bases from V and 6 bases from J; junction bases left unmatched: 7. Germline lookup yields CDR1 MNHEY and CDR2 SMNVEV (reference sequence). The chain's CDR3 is CASSLTGTGVINEQFF. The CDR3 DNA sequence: TGTGCCAGCAGTTTAACCGGGACAGGGGTAATCAATGAGCAGTTCTTC.

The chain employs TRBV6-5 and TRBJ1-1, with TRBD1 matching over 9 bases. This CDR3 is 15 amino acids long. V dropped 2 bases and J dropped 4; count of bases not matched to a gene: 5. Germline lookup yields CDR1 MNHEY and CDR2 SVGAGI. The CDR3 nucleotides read TGTGCCAGCAGTTACGAGACAGGGGGTGGCACTGAAGCTTTCTTT. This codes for CASSYETGGGTEAFF.

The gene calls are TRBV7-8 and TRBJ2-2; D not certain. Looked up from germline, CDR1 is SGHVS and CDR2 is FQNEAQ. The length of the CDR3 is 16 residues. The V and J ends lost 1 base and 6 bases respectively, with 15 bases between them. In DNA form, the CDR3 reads TGTGCCAGCAGCTTAGGCCCCGAGTCGGCGGCCGGGGAGCTGTTTTTT. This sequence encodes CASSLGPESAAGELFF. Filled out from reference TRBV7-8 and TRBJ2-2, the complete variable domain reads GAGVSQSPRYKVAKRGQDVALRCDPISGHVSLFWYQQALGQGPEFLTYFQNEAQLDKSGLPSDRFFAERPEGSVSTLKIQRTQQEDSAVYLCASSLGPESAAGELFFGEGSRLTVL.

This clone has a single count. DNA for the CDR3: TGCGCCAGCAGCCAAGATGGCGGGACCCAGTACTTC. Translation gives CASSQDGGTQYF. The rearrangement joins TRBV4-1 to TRBJ2-5; the D is unclear. From germline, CDR1 is MGHRA and CDR2 YSYEKL. CDR3 size: 12 residues. V shed 0 bases and J shed 7 bases, with 6 bases lying between them.

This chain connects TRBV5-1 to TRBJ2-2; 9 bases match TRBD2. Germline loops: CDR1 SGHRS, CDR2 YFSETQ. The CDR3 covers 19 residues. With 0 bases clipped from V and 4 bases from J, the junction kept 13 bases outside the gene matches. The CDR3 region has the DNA TGCGCCAGCAGCTTGGCGGCTAGCGGGGACTTCTTCTCCACCGGGGAGCTGTTTTTT. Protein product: CASSLAASGDFFSTGELFF.

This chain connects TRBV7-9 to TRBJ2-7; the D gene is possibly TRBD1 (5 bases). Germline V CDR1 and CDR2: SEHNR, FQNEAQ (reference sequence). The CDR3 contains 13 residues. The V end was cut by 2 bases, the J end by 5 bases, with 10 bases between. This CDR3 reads CASSLNWGNEQYF. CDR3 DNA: TGTGCCAGCAGCTTAAATTGGGGCAACGAGCAGTACTTC.

The CDR3 DNA reads as TGTGCCAGCTCTGGGACAGTGGATCCCTACGAGCAGTACTTC. The encoded protein is CASSGTVDPYEQYF. V is TRBV7-9 and J is TRBJ2-7; 7 bases match TRBD1. This CDR3 is built from 14 residues. Germline V CDR1 and CDR2: SEHNR, FQNEAQ (reference sequence). Unmatched junction bases numbered 9, after V lost 8 bases and J lost 2 bases.

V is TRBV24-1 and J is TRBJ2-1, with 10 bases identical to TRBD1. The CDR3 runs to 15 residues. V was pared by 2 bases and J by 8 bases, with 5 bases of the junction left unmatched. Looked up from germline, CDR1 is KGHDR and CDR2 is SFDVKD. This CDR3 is CATSDSGQGQDEQFF. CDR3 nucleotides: TGTGCCACCAGTGATTCGGGACAGGGGCAAGATGAGCAGTTCTTC.

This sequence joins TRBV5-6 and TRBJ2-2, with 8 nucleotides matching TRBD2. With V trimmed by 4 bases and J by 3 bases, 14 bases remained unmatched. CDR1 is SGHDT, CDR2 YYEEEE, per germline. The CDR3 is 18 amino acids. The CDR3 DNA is TGTGCCAGCAGCGTAGAGGCGGGGGGTTGGTGGGACACCGGGGAGCTGTTTTTT. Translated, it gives CASSVEAGGWWDTGELFF.